The 15 T cell receptor beta chains below were found in one sample sequenced in a study of blood T cell repertoires in COVID-19. Using immunoSEQ multiplex PCR, the repertoire was profiled, and TCRdb retains in-frame clones only, with some absent. The sample consists of approximately 190,000 clones, approximately 80% of them appearing once. Sequencing input: peripheral blood. Receptors originate from a human donor with acute or convalescent COVID-19. The donor label of this sample is uncertain.

In nucleotides, the CDR3 is TGTGCCAGCAGTCCCGTTTCCAATCAGCCCCAGCATTTT. Its protein product is CASSPVSNQPQHF. The chain uses TRBV7-9 and TRBJ1-5; D remains unclear. Germline V lookup: CDR1 SEHNR, CDR2 FQNEAQ (reference sequence). With 6 bases removed from V and 3 bases from J, the gap between germline ends came to 9 bases. The length of the CDR3 is 13 residues.

The rearrangement joins TRBV10-2 to TRBJ1-4, with D hard to call. V shed 6 bases and J shed 4 bases, with 9 bases lying between them. Germline V lookup: CDR1 WSHSY, CDR2 SAAADI. This CDR3 contains 13 residues. The CDR3 coding sequence is TGCGCCAGCAGGACACGTCTTAATGAAAAACTGTTTTTT. Its protein product is CASRTRLNEKLFF.

The chain carries TRBV3-1 (or the pseudogene TRBV3-2) and TRBJ1-2, with TRBD1 identical over 10 bases. V was clipped by 5 bases and J by 6 bases; unmatched bases: 9. The CDR3 length is 15 residues. CDR1 and CDR2 (germline): LGHDT, YNNKEL (reference sequence). The CDR3 spells CASSYRTGGLHGYTF. CDR3 in DNA: TGTGCCAGCAGCTACCGGACAGGGGGACTCCATGGCTACACCTTC.

The chain employs TRBV6-2 or TRBV6-3 and TRBJ2-3; 12 bases fit TRBD2. Germline assignment: CDR1 MNHEY and CDR2 SVGEGT. The length of the CDR3 is 21 residues. The junction had 15 bases not matched to a gene; V was cut back by 0 bases and J by 2 bases. DNA of the CDR3: TGTGCCAGCAGTTACTCCTCCTCTAGCGGGAGGGCCCATTATGTCACAGATACGCAGTATTTT. It codes for CASSYSSSSGRAHYVTDTQYF.

The count of this clone is one. V usage is TRBV30 and J usage is TRBJ2-5; D is ambiguous. CDR3 length: 16 residues. The germline V gene encodes CDR1 GTSNPN and CDR2 SVGIG (reference sequence). V lost 5 bases and J lost 5, with 24 bases in between. CDR3 DNA: TGTGCCTGGGCGTCCGTCCGAACCCGTGGTGGCGAGACCCAGTACTTC. It codes for CAWASVRTRGGETQYF.

DNA of the CDR3: TGTGCCAGCAGAGGGGGTGTCAGCTCAAACTATGGCTACACCTTC. It specifies CASRGGVSSNYGYTF. The V call is TRBV27, the J call TRBJ1-2, with D possibly TRBD1 on 6 matching bases. The CDR3 sequence is 15 residues long. The V and J ends lost 6 bases and 2 bases respectively, with 16 bases between them. Per germline, CDR1 MNHEY and CDR2 SMNVEV (reference sequence).

CDR3 sequence (DNA): TGTGCCAGCAGTTTATGGGGGGGTAGCACAGATACGCAGTATTTT. Protein product: CASSLWGGSTDTQYF. The chain combines TRBV28 with TRBJ2-3; D might be TRBD2 (6 bases). Germline V gene data show CDR1 as MDHEN and CDR2 as SYDVKM. The CDR3 spans 15 residues. V dropped 0 bases and J dropped 0 bases, with 7 bases sitting between them.

In its sample, this clone was seen a few times. This sequence joins TRBV19 and TRBJ1-5; D gene unclear. The V end lost 4 bases, the J end lost 3 bases, and 16 bases lay between the germline ends. CDR1 and CDR2 (germline): LNHDA, SQIVND (reference sequence). The CDR3 length is 16 residues. CDR3 loop: CASSRREGNPNQPQHF. The CDR3 nucleotides are TGTGCCAGTAGTAGGAGGGAGGGAAACCCCAATCAGCCCCAGCATTTT.

The chain links TRBV25-1 to TRBJ1-2; D gene unclear. Per germline, CDR1 MGHDK and CDR2 SYGVNS. The CDR3 consists of 15 residues. The V gene lost 5 bases and the J gene lost 6 bases, with 19 bases spanning the gap. The CDR3 here is CASSHSAGRLNGYTF. Written as DNA, the CDR3 is TGTGCCAGCAGTCATTCCGCGGGAAGACTCAATGGCTACACCTTC.

The chain joins TRBV2 to TRBJ2-7; D may be TRBD2 (7 bases). The CDR3 is 12 residues long. Per the germline V gene, CDR1 is SNHLY and CDR2 is FYNNEI. The ends were cut back, 6 bases at V and 5 bases at J, with 11 bases in the middle. CDR3 protein: CASRRGGDEQYF. Written as DNA, the CDR3 is TGTGCCAGCAGGAGAGGGGGGGACGAGCAGTACTTC.

The V and J genes are TRBV3-1 (or the pseudogene TRBV3-2) and TRBJ1-5; perhaps TRBD1 as D (6 bases). CDR1 is LGHDT and CDR2 is YNNKEL in the germline V gene (reference sequence). The CDR3 has 16 residues. Trimming shortened V by 7 bases and J by 2 bases, and 18 bases separated the two germline ends. In DNA form, the CDR3 reads TGTGCCAGCAACAACAGGGATTTCGTCGGCAATCAGCCCCAGCATTTT. Protein product: CASNNRDFVGNQPQHF.

The chain carries TRBV5-6 and TRBJ2-5, with D tentatively TRBD1 (5 bases). Germline V gene data show CDR1 as SGHDT and CDR2 as YYEEEE. Trimming removed 2 bases from V and 5 bases from J, with 10 bases in between. The CDR3 contains 13 residues. The CDR3 reads CASSLNKGETQYF. For the CDR3, the DNA is TGTGCCAGCAGCTTAAATAAGGGGGAGACCCAGTACTTC.

CDR3 DNA: TGTGCCAGCAGTTACAGGTCAGGGTCTTTTCAGCCCCAGCATTTT. It is translated as CASSYRSGSFQPQHF. This chain joins TRBV6-2 or TRBV6-3 and TRBJ1-5, with D possibly being TRBD1 (5 bases). There are 15 residues in the CDR3. Trimming cost V 2 bases and J 6 bases, with 14 bases left between them. Germline CDR1 is MNHEY and CDR2 is SVGEGT.

This clone showed up just a few times. The chain employs TRBV7-2 and TRBJ2-1; 7 bases line up with TRBD2. The CDR3 has 16 amino acids. The germline V gene encodes CDR1 SGHTA and CDR2 FQGNSA. Trimming cost V 1 base and J 7 bases; bases outside gene matches: 10. The CDR3: CASSLVSSGSRNEQFF. CDR3 sequence (DNA): TGTGCCAGCAGCTTAGTTTCTAGCGGAAGCCGAAATGAGCAGTTCTTC. Filled out from reference TRBV7-2 and TRBJ2-1, the complete variable domain reads GAGVSQSPSNKVTEKGKDVELRCDPISGHTALYWYRQSLGQGLEFLIYFQGNSAPDKSGLPSDRFSAERTGGSVSTLTIQRTQQEDSAVYLCASSLVSSGSRNEQFFGPGTRLTVL.

The rearrangement joins TRBV7-9 to TRBJ2-7; no clear D gene. The V end was cut by 5 bases, the J end by 2 bases, with 13 bases between. Germline values: CDR1 SEHNR, CDR2 FQNEAQ (reference sequence). CDR3 length: 14 amino acids. The CDR3 region is CASSIRGTAYEQYF. CDR3 DNA sequence: TGTGCCAGCAGCATCCGAGGAACGGCCTACGAGCAGTACTTC.